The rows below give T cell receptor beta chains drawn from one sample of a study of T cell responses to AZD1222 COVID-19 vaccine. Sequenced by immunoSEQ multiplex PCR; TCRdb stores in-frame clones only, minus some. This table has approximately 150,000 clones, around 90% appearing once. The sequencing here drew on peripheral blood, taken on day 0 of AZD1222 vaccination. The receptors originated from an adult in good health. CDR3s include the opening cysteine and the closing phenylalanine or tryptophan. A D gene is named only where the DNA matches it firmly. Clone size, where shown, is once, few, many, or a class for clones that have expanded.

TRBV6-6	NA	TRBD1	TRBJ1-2	CASGGGFYGYTF	TGTGCCAGCGGAGGGGGCTTCTATGGCTACACCTTC
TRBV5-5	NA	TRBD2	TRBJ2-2	CASSPVGGINTGELFF	TGTGCCAGCAGCCCGGTGGGAGGGATAAACACCGGGGAGCTGTTTTTT
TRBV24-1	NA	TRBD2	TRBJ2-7	CATSEAGGTYEQYF	TGTGCCACCAGTGAAGCGGGAGGGACGTACGAGCAGTACTTC
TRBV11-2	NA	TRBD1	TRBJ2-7	CASRATRDRVHEQYF	TGTGCCAGCAGGGCAACTCGGGACAGGGTCCACGAGCAGTACTTC
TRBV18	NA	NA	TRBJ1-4	CASSHPGEREKLFF	TGTGCCAGCTCACACCCGGGGGAACGTGAAAAACTGTTTTTT
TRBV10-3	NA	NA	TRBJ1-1	CAISEGLRGLNTEAFF	TGTGCCATCAGTGAGGGATTGAGGGGCCTGAACACTGAAGCTTTCTTT
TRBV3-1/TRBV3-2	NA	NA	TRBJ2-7	CASSGADSSYQYF	TGTGCCAGCAGCGGAGCCGACAGTAGCTATCAGTACTTC
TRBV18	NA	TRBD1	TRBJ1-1	CASSSTGAASEAFF	TGTGCCAGCTCGTCGACAGGGGCAGCTTCTGAAGCTTTCTTT
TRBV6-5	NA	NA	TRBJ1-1	CASSYSGFTITEAFF	TGTGCCAGCAGTTACAGTGGTTTCACTATAACTGAAGCTTTCTTT
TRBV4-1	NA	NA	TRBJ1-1	CASSQDRSVGNTEAFF	TGCGCCAGCAGCCAAGATCGGTCTGTGGGGAACACTGAAGCTTTCTTT
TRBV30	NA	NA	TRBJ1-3	CAWSVASSGNTIYF	TGTGCCTGGAGTGTCGCAAGCTCTGGAAACACCATATATTTT
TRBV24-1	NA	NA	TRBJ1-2	CATERTRNRRKYGYTF	TGTGCCACAGAGCGAACCCGCAACAGGAGGAAATATGGCTACACCTTC
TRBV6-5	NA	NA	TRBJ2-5	CASSPYWYQETQYF	TGTGCCAGCAGCCCGTACTGGTACCAAGAGACCCAGTACTTC
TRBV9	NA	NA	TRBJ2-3	CASSVVGTSTDTQYF	TGTGCCAGCAGCGTAGTTGGGACAAGCACAGATACGCAGTATTTT
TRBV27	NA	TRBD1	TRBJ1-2	CASSLRGFNGYTF	TGTGCCAGCAGTCTCAGGGGGTTTAATGGCTACACCTTC
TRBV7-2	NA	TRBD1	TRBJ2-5	CASSFRQGARETQYF	TGTGCCAGCAGCTTCCGACAGGGGGCACGAGAGACCCAGTACTTC
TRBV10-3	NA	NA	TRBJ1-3	CAIRDSYSGNTIYF	TGTGCCATCAGGGACAGCTACTCTGGAAACACCATATATTTT
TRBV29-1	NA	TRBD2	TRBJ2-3	CSVEPPIGTNTDTQYF	TGCAGCGTTGAACCCCCCATCGGGACTAACACAGATACGCAGTATTTT
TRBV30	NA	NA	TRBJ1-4	CAWSTGDEKLFF	TGTGCCTGGAGCACGGGGGATGAAAAACTGTTTTTT
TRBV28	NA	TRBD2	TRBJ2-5	CASSSNSGTNSPKTQYF	TGTGCCAGCAGCTCTAACTCCGGGACTAATTCCCCGAAGACCCAGTACTTC
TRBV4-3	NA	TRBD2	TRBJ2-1	CASSQDIRGSSYNEQFF	TGCGCCAGCAGCCAAGATATTCGCGGGAGTTCCTACAATGAGCAGTTCTTC
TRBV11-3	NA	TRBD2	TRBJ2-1	CASSLSHGGAGYNEQFF	TGTGCCAGCAGCTTATCGCACGGGGGGGCTGGCTACAATGAGCAGTTCTTC
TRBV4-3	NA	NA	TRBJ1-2	CASSQERRGWGYGYTF	TGCGCCAGCAGCCAAGAACGACGGGGGTGGGGCTATGGCTACACCTTC
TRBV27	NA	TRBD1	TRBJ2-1	CASSLVQGFEQFF	TGTGCCAGCAGTTTAGTACAGGGGTTTGAGCAGTTCTTC
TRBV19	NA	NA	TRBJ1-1	CASSTDRNTEAFF	TGTGCCAGTAGTACGGACAGGAACACTGAAGCTTTCTTT
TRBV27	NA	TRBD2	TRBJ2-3	CASSGGVHPADTQYF	TGTGCCAGCAGCGGGGGGGTACATCCGGCAGATACGCAGTATTTT
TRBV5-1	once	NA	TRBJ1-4	CASSLETINEKLFF	TGCGCCAGCAGCTTGGAGACGATTAATGAAAAACTGTTTTTT
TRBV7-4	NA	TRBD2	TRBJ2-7	CASRPAAGGKKIEQYF	TGTGCCAGCAGACCCGCGGCGGGAGGGAAAAAAATCGAGCAGTACTTC
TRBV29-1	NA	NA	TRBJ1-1	CSVALQGRNTEAFF	TGCAGCGTTGCACTCCAGGGCCGGAACACTGAAGCTTTCTTT
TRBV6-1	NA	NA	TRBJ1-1	CASSDGVGGTEAFF	TGTGCCAGCAGTGATGGTGTGGGAGGCACTGAAGCTTTCTTT
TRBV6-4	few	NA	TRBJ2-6	CASSDGGLGANVLTF	TGTGCCAGCAGTGACGGGGGGCTTGGGGCCAACGTCCTGACTTTC
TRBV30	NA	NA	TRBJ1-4	CAWSVRRDGLYEKLFF	TGTGCCTGGAGTGTACGGAGGGACGGCCTATATGAAAAACTGTTTTTT
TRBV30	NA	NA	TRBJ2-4	CAWSVEVRTAQNIQYF	TGTGCCTGGAGTGTGGAGGTCAGGACAGCCCAAAACATTCAGTACTTC
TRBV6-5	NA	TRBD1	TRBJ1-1	CASSRQGRDTEAFF	TGTGCCAGCAGTCGACAGGGGAGGGACACTGAAGCTTTCTTT
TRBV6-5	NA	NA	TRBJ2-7	CASRDTYEQYF	TGTGCCAGCCGGGACACCTACGAGCAGTACTTC
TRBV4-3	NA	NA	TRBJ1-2	CASSQVRDSPNYGYTF	TGCGCCAGCAGCCAAGTCCGGGACTCCCCAAACTATGGCTACACCTTC
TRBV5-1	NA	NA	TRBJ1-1	CASSLDGGQVGAFF	TGCGCCAGCAGCTTGGATGGGGGGCAAGTCGGGGCTTTCTTT
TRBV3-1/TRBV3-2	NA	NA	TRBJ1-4	CASSRTMASNEKLFF	TGTGCCAGCAGCCGGACGATGGCCTCAAATGAAAAACTGTTTTTT
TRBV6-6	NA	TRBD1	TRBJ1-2	CASSSTGGYTF	TGTGCCAGCAGTTCGACAGGGGGCTACACCTTC
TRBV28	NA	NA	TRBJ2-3	CASSSTLQGNRRTSTDTQYF	TGTGCCAGCAGTTCAACACTTCAGGGTAATAGGCGCACTAGCACAGATACGCAGTATTTT
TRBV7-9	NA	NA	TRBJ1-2	CASSSLDVRGYGYTF	TGTGCCAGCAGCTCGCTGGACGTCCGAGGCTATGGCTACACCTTC
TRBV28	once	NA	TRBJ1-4	CASSLVGRWGASNEKLFF	TGTGCCAGCAGTTTAGTTGGACGATGGGGCGCCTCTAATGAAAAACTGTTTTTT
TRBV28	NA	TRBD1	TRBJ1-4	CASSSGTGQEGKLFF	TGTGCCAGCAGTTCCGGGACAGGCCAAGAGGGAAAACTGTTTTTT
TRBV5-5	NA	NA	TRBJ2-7	CASSLAPGANEQYF	TGTGCCAGCAGCTTGGCCCCAGGGGCCAACGAGCAGTACTTC
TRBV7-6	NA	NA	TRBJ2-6	CASSETGVGANVLTF	TGTGCCAGCAGCGAGACGGGGGTTGGGGCCAACGTCCTGACTTTC
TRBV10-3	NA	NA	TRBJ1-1	CAIRPGRMNTEAFF	TGTGCCATCAGGCCCGGACGGATGAACACTGAAGCTTTCTTT
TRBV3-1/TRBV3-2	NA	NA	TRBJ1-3	CASSQDRTSGNTIYF	TGTGCCAGCAGCCAAGACAGAACCTCTGGAAACACCATATATTTT
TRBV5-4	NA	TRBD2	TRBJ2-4	CASSGRGRGNIQYF	TGTGCCAGCAGCGGGAGGGGACGGGGAAACATTCAGTACTTC
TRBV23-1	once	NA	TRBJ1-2	CASSQSRPRAGDNPCQRNYGYTF	TGCGCCAGCAGTCAATCTAGACCCCGGGCAGGGGATAACCCCTGCCAACGAAACTATGGCTACACCTTC
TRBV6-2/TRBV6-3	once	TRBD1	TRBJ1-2	CASSTGQGWSGYTF	TGTGCCAGCAGTACGGGACAGGGGTGGAGCGGCTACACCTTC
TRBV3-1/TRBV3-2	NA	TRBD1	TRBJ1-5	CASSQRAGTGGALDQPQHF	TGTGCCAGCAGCCAAAGGGCCGGGACAGGGGGCGCCTTGGATCAGCCCCAGCATTTT